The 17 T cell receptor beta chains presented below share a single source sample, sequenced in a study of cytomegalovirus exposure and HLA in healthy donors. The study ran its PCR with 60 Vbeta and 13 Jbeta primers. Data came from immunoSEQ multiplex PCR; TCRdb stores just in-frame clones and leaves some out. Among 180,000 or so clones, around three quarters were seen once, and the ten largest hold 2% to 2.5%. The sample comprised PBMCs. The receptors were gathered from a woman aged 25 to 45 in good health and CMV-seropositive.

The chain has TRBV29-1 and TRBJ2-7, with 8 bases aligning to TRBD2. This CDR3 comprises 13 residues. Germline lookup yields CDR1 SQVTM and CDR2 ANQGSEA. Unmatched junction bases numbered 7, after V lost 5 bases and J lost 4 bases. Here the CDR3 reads CSVYSGNTYEQYF. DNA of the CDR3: TGCAGCGTTTATAGCGGGAACACTTACGAGCAGTACTTC.

The CDR3 reads CASIITGGNTEAFF. The CDR3 bases are TGTGCCAGTATAATTACAGGGGGCAACACTGAAGCTTTCTTT. The J gene is TRBJ1-1, the V gene TRBV19, with 9 bases identical to TRBD1. CDR1 LNHDA and CDR2 SQIVND come from the germline V gene (reference sequence). Trimming cost V 7 bases and J 2 bases; bases outside gene matches: 5. The CDR3 runs to 14 residues.

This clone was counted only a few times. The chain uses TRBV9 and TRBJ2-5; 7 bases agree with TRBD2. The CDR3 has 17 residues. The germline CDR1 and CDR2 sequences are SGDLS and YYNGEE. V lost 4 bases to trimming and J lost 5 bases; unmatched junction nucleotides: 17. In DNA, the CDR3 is TGTGCCAGCAGCCCCCACGGCGCGCGGGGGTTCGGGGAGACCCAGTACTTC. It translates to CASSPHGARGFGETQYF.

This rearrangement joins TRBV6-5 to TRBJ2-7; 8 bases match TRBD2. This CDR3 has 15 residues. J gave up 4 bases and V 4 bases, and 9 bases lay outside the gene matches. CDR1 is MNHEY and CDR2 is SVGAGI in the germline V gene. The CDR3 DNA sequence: TGTGCCAGCAGTTCCACTAGCGGCTTGCTTTACGAGCAGTACTTC. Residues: CASSSTSGLLYEQYF.

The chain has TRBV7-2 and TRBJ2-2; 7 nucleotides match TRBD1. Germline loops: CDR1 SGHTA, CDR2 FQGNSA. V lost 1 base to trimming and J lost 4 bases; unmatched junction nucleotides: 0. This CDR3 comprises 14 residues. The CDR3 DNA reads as TGTGCCAGCAGCTTAGGACAGGGCACCGGGGAGCTGTTTTTT. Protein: CASSLGQGTGELFF.

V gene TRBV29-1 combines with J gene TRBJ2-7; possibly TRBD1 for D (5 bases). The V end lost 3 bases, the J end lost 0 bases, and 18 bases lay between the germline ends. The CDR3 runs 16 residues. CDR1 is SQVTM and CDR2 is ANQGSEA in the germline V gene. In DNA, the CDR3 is TGCAGCGTTGAGTTTGCCAGGGATGGGGCCTCCTACGAGCAGTACTTC. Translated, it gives CSVEFARDGASYEQYF.

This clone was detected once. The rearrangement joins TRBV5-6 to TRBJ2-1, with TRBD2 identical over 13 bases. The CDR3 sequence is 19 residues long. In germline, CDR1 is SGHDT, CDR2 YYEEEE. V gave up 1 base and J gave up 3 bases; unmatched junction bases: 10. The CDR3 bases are TGTGCCAGCAGCTTGAGGGCTGGACTAGCGGGAGTATTCTACAATGAGCAGTTCTTC. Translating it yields CASSLRAGLAGVFYNEQFF.

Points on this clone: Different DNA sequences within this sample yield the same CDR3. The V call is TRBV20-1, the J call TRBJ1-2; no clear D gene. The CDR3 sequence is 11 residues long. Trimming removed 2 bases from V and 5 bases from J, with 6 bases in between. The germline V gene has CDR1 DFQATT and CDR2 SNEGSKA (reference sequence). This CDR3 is CSARTDYGYTF. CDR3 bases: TGCAGTGCTAGAACAGATTATGGCTACACCTTC.

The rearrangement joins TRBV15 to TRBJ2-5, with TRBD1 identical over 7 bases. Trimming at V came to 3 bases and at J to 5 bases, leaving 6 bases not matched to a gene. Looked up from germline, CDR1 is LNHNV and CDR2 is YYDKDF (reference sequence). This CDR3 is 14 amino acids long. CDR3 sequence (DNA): TGTGCCACCAGCAGCGCCGACAGGGTGGAGACCCAGTACTTC. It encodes CATSSADRVETQYF.

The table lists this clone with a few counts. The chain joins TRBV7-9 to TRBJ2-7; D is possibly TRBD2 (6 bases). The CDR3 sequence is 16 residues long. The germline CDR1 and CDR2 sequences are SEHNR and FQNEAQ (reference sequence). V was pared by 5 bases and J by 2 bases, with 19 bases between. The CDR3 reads CASSLPPASEAYEQYF. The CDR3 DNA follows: TGTGCCAGCAGCCTACCTCCGGCTAGCGAGGCCTACGAGCAGTACTTC. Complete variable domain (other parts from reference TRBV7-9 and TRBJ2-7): DTGVSQNPRHKITKRGQNVTFRCDPISEHNRLYWYRQTLGQGPEFLTYFQNEAQLEKSRLLSDRFSAERPKGSFSTLEIQRTEQGDSAMYLCASSLPPASEAYEQYFGPGTRLTVT.

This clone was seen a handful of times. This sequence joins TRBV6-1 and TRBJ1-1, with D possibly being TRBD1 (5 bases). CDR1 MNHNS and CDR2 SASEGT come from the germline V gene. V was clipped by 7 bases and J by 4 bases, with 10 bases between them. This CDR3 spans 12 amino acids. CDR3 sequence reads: CASIPRATEAFF. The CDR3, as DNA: TGTGCCAGCATCCCCAGGGCCACTGAAGCTTTCTTT.

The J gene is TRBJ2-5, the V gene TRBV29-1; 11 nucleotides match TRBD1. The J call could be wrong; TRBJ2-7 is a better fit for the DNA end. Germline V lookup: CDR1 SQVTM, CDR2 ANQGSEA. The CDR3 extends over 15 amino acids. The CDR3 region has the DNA TGCAGCGTTGAAGACCGCCGGACAGGGGGCGACGAGCAGTACTTC. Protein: CSVEDRRTGGDEQYF.

CDR3 coding DNA: TGTGCCAGCAGCGGAGGGTCTTATAGCAATCAGCCCCAGCATTTT. It yields the protein CASSGGSYSNQPQHF. This chain connects TRBV5-8 to TRBJ1-5, with no clear D. Germline V CDR1 and CDR2: SGHTS, YDEGEE. This CDR3 has 15 amino acids. V shed 4 bases and J shed 0 bases, with 11 bases lying between them.

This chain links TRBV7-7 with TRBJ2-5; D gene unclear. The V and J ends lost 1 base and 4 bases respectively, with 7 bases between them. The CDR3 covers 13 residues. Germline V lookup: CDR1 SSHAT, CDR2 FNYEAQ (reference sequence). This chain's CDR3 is CASSLGPTETQYF. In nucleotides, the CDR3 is TGTGCCAGCAGCTTAGGGCCAACAGAGACCCAGTACTTC.

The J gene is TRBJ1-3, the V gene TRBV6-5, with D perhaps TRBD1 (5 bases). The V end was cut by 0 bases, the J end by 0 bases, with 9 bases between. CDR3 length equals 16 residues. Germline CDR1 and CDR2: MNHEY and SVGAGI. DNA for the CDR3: TGTGCCAGCAGTTACTCCAGGGCATCCTCTGGAAACACCATATATTTT. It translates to CASSYSRASSGNTIYF.

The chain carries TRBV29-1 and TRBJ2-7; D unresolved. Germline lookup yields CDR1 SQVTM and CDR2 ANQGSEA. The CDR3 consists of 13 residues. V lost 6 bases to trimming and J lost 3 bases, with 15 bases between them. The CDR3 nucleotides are TGCAGCGTGGCGGCTCAACCCCTCTACGAGCAGTACTTC. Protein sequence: CSVAAQPLYEQYF.

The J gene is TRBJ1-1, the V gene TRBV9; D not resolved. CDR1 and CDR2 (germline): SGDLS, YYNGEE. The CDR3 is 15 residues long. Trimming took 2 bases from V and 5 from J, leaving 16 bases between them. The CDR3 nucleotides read TGTGCCAGCAGCGTTGGCAGGACTCTTACGACTGAAGCTTTCTTT. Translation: CASSVGRTLTTEAFF.